This T cell receptor (beta chain) was profiled in a study of blood T cells in healthy people across ages. As for the study in general: About one barcoded beta molecule was captured per two T cells (by template switching). Findings and caveats of the study: Older age coincided with a roughly linear decline in TCR beta diversity per million T cells.

The V and J ends lost 0 bases and 6 bases respectively, with 7 bases between them. CDR1 is LNHNV, CDR2 YYDKDF, per germline (reference sequence). The CDR3 totals 13 residues. Per sample, extraction of total RNA gave at least 5.5 micrograms in every case. To note about this clonotype: Its specificity is unknown.

Sample-barcoded 5' priming and a J-beta primer mix drove a second PCR of 7 to 11 cycles. Each cDNA molecule received a tag from a template-switch adaptor that had 12 random nucleotides. MiXCR was run by TCRdb on the 5' RACE reads, yielding one entry per CDR3 protein. The sample gives hundreds of thousands of distinct CDR3 sequences, around 45% of which show up once; around 21% is in the top ten. The specimen was blood. The rearrangement uses TRBV15 and TRBJ2-3; D unclear. This TCR was recovered from a man aged 55 to 69 in good health. The DNA of the CDR3 is TGTGCCACCAGCAGAGAGAGGTGGGATACGCAGTATTTT. It codes for CATSRERWDTQYF.